Listed below are T cell receptor beta chains from one sample, sequenced in a study of human T cells and chemical hapten exposure. Each CDR3 protein gets one entry after TCRdb re-called the RACE reads with MiXCR. The data contain under 100,000 distinct CDR3 sequences, 7.5% to 9.5% of them singletons. The sample here was whole blood, taken in connection with sensitization to the hapten diphenylcyclopropenone (DPC). The receptors were sampled from a man aged 35-49 years with alopecia areata. Some clones in this sample may be carry-over from other donors' samples. Both conserved end residues are part of each CDR3. Each record gives: V gene, J gene, D gene, clone size, CDR3 protein, CDR3 DNA. The D gene is left open where the match is weak. The size entry is marked missing in some rows and otherwise reads once, few, many or a size class.

TRBV28	TRBJ2-5	TRBD2	many	CASSPWGGGETQYF	TGTGCCAGCAGCCCGTGGGGGGGAGGGGAGACCCAGTACTTC
TRBV9	TRBJ2-3	TRBD1	few	CASSVVGQGNGDTQYF	TGTGCCAGCAGCGTAGTGGGACAGGGGAACGGAGATACGCAGTATTTT
TRBV7-8	TRBJ2-5	TRBD2	NA	CASSLESAGGKETQYF	TGTGCCAGCAGCTTAGAAAGCGCGGGAGGAAAGGAGACCCAGTACTTC
TRBV4-3	TRBJ1-4	NA	many	CASSQGQGSEKLFF	TGCGCCAGCAGCCAAGGGCAGGGTTCTGAAAAACTGTTTTTT
TRBV20-1	TRBJ2-1	TRBD2	many	CSAREVLAVYNEQFF	TGCAGTGCTAGAGAAGTACTAGCGGTTTACAATGAGCAGTTCTTC
TRBV20-1	TRBJ2-1	TRBD2	many	CSARGGSDYNEQFF	TGCAGTGCCCGGGGGGGTAGCGACTACAATGAGCAGTTCTTC
TRBV7-9	TRBJ1-5	TRBD1	many	CASSRQGREQPQHF	TGTGCCAGCAGCCGACAGGGAAGGGAGCAGCCCCAGCATTTT
TRBV5-6	TRBJ2-3	TRBD2	NA	CASSFQREPQYF	TGTGCCAGCAGCTTCCAGCGGGAGCCGCAGTATTTT
TRBV28	TRBJ2-5	TRBD1	NA	CASSFLGQGGETQYF	TGTGCCAGCAGTTTCCTAGGACAGGGAGGAGAGACCCAGTACTTC
TRBV11-2	TRBJ2-6	NA	many	CASSLGTASGANVLTF	TGTGCCAGCAGCTTAGGGACGGCCTCTGGGGCCAACGTCCTGACTTTC
TRBV7-9	TRBJ2-5	NA	NA	CASSVGTSDGETQYF	TGTGCCAGCAGTGTTGGGACATCGGATGGAGAGACCCAGTACTTC
TRBV28	TRBJ1-5	NA	few	CASSLSSGINQPQHF	TGTGCCAGCAGTTTATCATCCGGGATCAATCAGCCCCAGCATTTT
TRBV30	TRBJ2-1	NA	NA	CAWSPYDSYNEQFF	TGTGCCTGGAGTCCATATGACAGTTACAATGAGCAGTTCTTC
TRBV6-5	TRBJ2-1	TRBD2	many	CASSSGTSGGPYNEQFF	TGTGCCAGCAGTTCCGGGACTAGCGGGGGACCCTACAATGAGCAGTTCTTC
TRBV5-4	TRBJ1-1	TRBD1	NA	CASSPFGTGYSEAFF	TGTGCCAGCAGCCCATTTGGGACAGGGTACTCTGAAGCTTTCTTT
TRBV7-2	TRBJ2-7	TRBD2	NA	CASRPGLVSREQYF	TGTGCCAGCAGACCAGGACTAGTTTCACGGGAGCAGTACTTC
TRBV9	TRBJ2-1	TRBD1	NA	CASSPPAHEDRGQEQFF	TGTGCCAGCAGCCCGCCGGCGCATGAGGACAGGGGGCAGGAGCAGTTCTTC